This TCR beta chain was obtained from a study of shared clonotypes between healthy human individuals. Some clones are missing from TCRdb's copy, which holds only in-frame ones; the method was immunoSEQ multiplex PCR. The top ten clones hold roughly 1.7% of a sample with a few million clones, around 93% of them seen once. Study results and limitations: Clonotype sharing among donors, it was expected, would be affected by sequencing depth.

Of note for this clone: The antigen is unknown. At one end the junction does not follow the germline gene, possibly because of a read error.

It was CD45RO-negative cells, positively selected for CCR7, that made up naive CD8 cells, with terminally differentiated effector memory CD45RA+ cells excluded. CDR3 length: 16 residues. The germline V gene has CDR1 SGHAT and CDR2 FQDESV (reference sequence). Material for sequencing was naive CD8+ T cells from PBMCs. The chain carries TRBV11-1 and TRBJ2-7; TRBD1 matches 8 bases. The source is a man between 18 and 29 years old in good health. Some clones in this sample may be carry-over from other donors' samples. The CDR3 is CASSALRGRTSHEQYF. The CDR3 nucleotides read TGTGCCAGCAGCGCCCTCAGGGGGCGAACCTCCCACGAGCAGTACTTC.